This T cell receptor beta chain was sequenced in a study of Ad26.COV2.S vaccination and SARS-CoV-2 variants (dated by TCRdb to about 2021). With respect to the entire study: Donors in the vaccine arm were drawn from COV1001, a phase I-IIa trial of Ad26.COV2.S in healthy adults that was multicentre, randomized, double-blind and placebo-controlled. Ad26.COV2.S was given intramuscularly at 5x10^10 or 1x10^11 viral particles, as a single shot or as two shots 56 days apart. The specificity and breadth of SARS-CoV-2-reactive T cell receptors after Ad26.COV2.S vaccination were assessed by TCRbeta repertoire sequencing. The TCR-sequenced set comprised approximately 32 samples: around 20 Ad26.COV2.S vaccine recipients, 5 placebo recipients and 8 SARS-CoV-2 convalescent individuals. Trial participants were randomized into five groups of five: low-dose or high-dose Ad26.COV2.S given once or twice, or placebo on both occasions. Investigators remained blinded to trial group allocation during experiments and outcome assessment.

The sample's treatment or condition, from its label and the paper: about 20 received Ad26.COV2.S at low or high dose, single or two shots; about 5 received placebo; per-sample allocation not given. For vaccine and placebo recipients, repertoires were sequenced using samples collected on day 63 after the first injection. Between 29 July and 7 August 2020, Cohort 1b enrolled fewer than 30 adults aged 18-55 years at one site in Boston, USA. Ad26.COV2.S consisted of a replication-incompetent adenovirus type 26 vector by which a prefusion-stabilized SARS-CoV-2 spike protein from the original Wuhan strain was expressed. This clone was picked up a small number of times. Its antigen specificity is not known. Per-base qualities were not stored, and no clone one base away is much larger. TCRbeta CDR3 regions were sequenced with the immunoSEQ Assay. After extraction, genomic DNA underwent amplification by bias-controlled multiplex PCR, followed by high-throughput sequencing. From the authors' description of their analysis: To quantify the absolute abundance of every unique TCRbeta CDR3 region, sequences were collapsed and filtered. T cell fraction was estimated by normalizing TCRbeta template counts to usable DNA, with usable DNA measured through amplification of reference genes found in all nucleated cells. Repertoire TCRs were annotated as SARS-CoV-2-specific when V gene, CDR3 amino acid sequence and J gene were exactly matched to a known reactive TCR set. MIRA supplied the reference SARS-CoV-2 TCR set, which was filtered for enrichment in COVID-19-positive ImmuneCODE repertoires so that public or cross-reactive TCRs were removed. Using the MIRA antigens, annotated TCRs were further analysed by specific ORF or by position within an ORF. Depth was the summed frequency of annotated unique rearrangements, while breadth was defined as annotated unique rearrangements over total unique productive rearrangements. Two-sided Wilcoxon rank-sum tests were applied when comparing TCR breadth between groups. TCRdb's version of the immuneACCESS table is confined to in-frame rearrangements and falls short of the full clone set. An unresolved V gene accounts for under half of the shortfall where checked; the remainder is of unknown origin. V and J calls and clone size are as listed in that table; D and trimming were resolved from the DNA. Recorded for this sample are approximately 420,000 clones; roughly nine tenths of them occurred a single time. The ten largest clones add up to 3.5% of the sample.

The paper's findings and limits, for the study overall: Vaccine and placebo recipients had comparable non-spike TCR breadth, which fits with the vaccine containing only spike. According to the authors, total T cell responses may have been underestimated by the TCR breadth and depth analyses. The study was not powered to compare responses between vaccine doses or regimens. After vaccination, substantial breadth of spike-specific CD8+ and CD4+ T cell responses was reported. Higher spike-specific TCR breadth was observed in Ad26.COV2.S recipients than in placebo recipients (P = 0.0014).

Its CDR3 holds 17 amino acids, cysteine through phenylalanine. The DNA shown is the 51-base CDR3, in frame from base 1. Trimming at the junction amounts to 3 bases on V and 0 bases on J, and the germline ends lie 12 bases apart. CDR1 and CDR2 are drawn from the germline V gene: SGHTA, FQGNSA. This clonotype was obtained from a person aged 18-60 years who received the Ad26.COV2.S COVID-19 vaccine or a placebo. The sequence joins TRBV7-2 to TRBJ2-6, with the D gene not confidently named. This specimen consisted of peripheral blood, obtained in a trial of Ad26.COV2.S vaccine versus placebo. At the DNA level, the sequence is TGTGCCAGCAGCTTTCCCACTGAGTACTCTGGGGCCAACGTCCTGACTTTC. It translates to CASSFPTEYSGANVLTF.